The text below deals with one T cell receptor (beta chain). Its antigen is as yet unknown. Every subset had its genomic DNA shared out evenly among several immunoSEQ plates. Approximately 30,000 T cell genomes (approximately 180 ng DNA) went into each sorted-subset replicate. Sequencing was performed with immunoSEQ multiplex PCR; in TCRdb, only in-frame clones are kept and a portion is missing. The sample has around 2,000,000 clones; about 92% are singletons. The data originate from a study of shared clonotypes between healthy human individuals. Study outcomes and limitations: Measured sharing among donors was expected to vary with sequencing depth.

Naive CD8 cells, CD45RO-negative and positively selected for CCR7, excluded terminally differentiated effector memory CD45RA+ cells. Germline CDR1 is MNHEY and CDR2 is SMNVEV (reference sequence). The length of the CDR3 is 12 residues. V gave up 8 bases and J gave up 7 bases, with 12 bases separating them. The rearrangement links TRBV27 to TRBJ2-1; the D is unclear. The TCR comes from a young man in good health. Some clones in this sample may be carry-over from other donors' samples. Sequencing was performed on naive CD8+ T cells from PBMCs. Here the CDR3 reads CASSTRRNEQFF. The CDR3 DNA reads TGTGCCAGCTCGACCCGTAGAAATGAGCAGTTCTTC.